Presented here are 14 T cell receptor beta chains from one specimen sequenced in a study of beta chain features in type 1 diabetes. The isolated RNA, all of it, was reverse transcribed, so expressed TCRB transcripts were what got sequenced. Profiled with immunoSEQ multiplex PCR; TCRdb holds only in-frame clones, not every one. The profile shows over 100,000 clones, roughly 17% of them singletons. Study results and caveats: Moderate yet significant TCRB CDR3 shortening was seen in Type 1 diabetes patients in all four CD4+ subsets.

No cognate antigen is known for these TCRs. The sample was central memory CD4+ T cells from blood. Receptor source: a man aged 25-40 years with type 1 diabetes.

This clone was found a few times. J is TRBJ1-2 and V is TRBV19; perhaps TRBD1 as D (5 bases). V shed 4 bases and J shed 3 bases, with 12 bases lying between them. The CDR3 is 14 amino acids. CDR1 is LNHDA, CDR2 SQIVND, per germline (reference sequence). The CDR3 reads CASSNPDKDYGYTF. The CDR3 nucleotides are TGTGCCAGTAGTAATCCGGACAAAGACTATGGCTACACCTTC.

This clone was counted between two and nine times. Lacking the conserved final phenylalanine or tryptophan, this CDR3 likely reflects a read error. No DNA is shown, since the ends of the CDR3 on it are uncertain; the CDR3 is the one TCRdb lists. V usage is TRBV5-5 and J usage is TRBJ1-2; the table's TRBD1 call for D was not verified on the DNA. CDR1 and CDR2 (germline): SGHKS, YYEKEE (reference sequence). The CDR3 length is 13 residues, termini included. This CDR3 is CASSLEVRGQGII.

V is TRBV9 and J is TRBJ2-3; D not certain. Trimming pared 1 base from V and 1 base from J, leaving 7 bases between. CDR1 is SGDLS and CDR2 is YYNGEE in the germline V gene. The length of the CDR3 is 14 residues. The DNA of the CDR3 is TGTGCCAGCAGCGTACAGGCGGGCACAGATACGCAGTATTTT. It specifies CASSVQAGTDTQYF.

The rearrangement joins TRBV7-2 to TRBJ1-4; 7 bases are a match to TRBD1. CDR1 is SGHTA, CDR2 FQGNSA, per germline. The V and J ends lost 3 bases and 7 bases, in that order; junction bases with no gene match: 8. This CDR3 has 15 amino acids. Here the CDR3 reads CASSFFKGAGEKLFF. For the CDR3, the DNA is TGTGCCAGCAGCTTTTTTAAGGGGGCCGGTGAAAAACTGTTTTTT. Filled out from reference TRBV7-2 and TRBJ1-4, the complete variable domain reads GAGVSQSPSNKVTEKGKDVELRCDPISGHTALYWYRQSLGQGLEFLIYFQGNSAPDKSGLPSDRFSAERTGGSVSTLTIQRTQQEDSAVYLCASSFFKGAGEKLFFGSGTQLSVL.

CDR3 coding DNA: TGTGCCAGCTCGTCTGGAAACACCATATATTTT. Its protein product is CASSSGNTIYF. The chain is built from TRBV9 and TRBJ1-3; D not certain. This CDR3 contains 11 residues. Looked up from germline, CDR1 is SGDLS and CDR2 is YYNGEE. V was cut by 7 bases and J by 1 base, with 3 bases left in between.

The rearrangement links TRBV6-5 to TRBJ2-5, with TRBD1 as a possible D gene (6 bases). This CDR3 is 15 amino acids long. Germline loops: CDR1 MNHEY, CDR2 SVGAGI. Trimming stripped 2 bases from V and 2 bases from J, with 12 bases between. In nucleotides, the CDR3 is TGTGCCAGCAGTTACGGTAGTAGGGGGCAAGAGACCCAGTACTTC. Protein product: CASSYGSRGQETQYF.

This chain links TRBV5-1 with TRBJ2-3; 10 bases are a match to TRBD2. V lost 0 bases, J lost 5 bases, and 9 bases stayed unmatched. The CDR3 has 17 residues. Germline assignment: CDR1 SGHRS and CDR2 YFSETQ. The CDR3 DNA reads TGCGCCAGCAGCTTGGCCGCTAGCGGGGGTCCCGGAGATACGCAGTATTTT. It encodes CASSLAASGGPGDTQYF.

The rearrangement links TRBV13 to TRBJ1-6; D not resolved. Germline CDR1 reads PRHDT; CDR2 reads FYEKMQ (reference sequence). V was pared by 5 bases and J by 6 bases, with 14 bases between. There are 15 residues in the CDR3. CDR3: CASSPPGGSNSPLHF. CDR3 DNA sequence: TGTGCCAGCAGCCCCCCAGGAGGGAGTAATTCACCCCTCCACTTT.

The table lists this clone with a few counts. This rearrangement joins TRBV6-5 to TRBJ2-7; 7 positions match TRBD2. CDR3 length equals 14 residues. The trim removed 4 bases at V and 2 bases at J, leaving 5 bases unmatched. Germline-derived CDR1 and CDR2 are MNHEY and SVGAGI. The CDR3 region is CASSSPRGAYEQYF. The CDR3 DNA follows: TGTGCCAGCAGTTCCCCCCGGGGGGCCTACGAGCAGTACTTC.

This chain uses TRBV10-3 with TRBJ2-7; D remains unclear. CDR3 size: 11 residues. Germline lookup yields CDR1 ENHRY and CDR2 SYGVKD. Trimming took 0 bases from V and 6 from J, leaving 3 bases between them. The CDR3 region is CAISESSEQYF. The CDR3 DNA is TGTGCCATCAGTGAGTCAAGCGAGCAGTACTTC.

This chain joins TRBV29-1 and TRBJ1-2, with 10 bases matching TRBD1. The CDR3 runs to 13 residues. CDR1 is SQVTM and CDR2 is ANQGSEA in the germline V gene. Losses at the gene ends were 2 bases for V and 7 bases for J; bases not matched to a gene: 4. CDR3 coding DNA: TGCAGCGTTGAATCGGGGACAGGGGCTGGCTACACCTTC. Its translation: CSVESGTGAGYTF.

V usage is TRBV30 and J usage is TRBJ2-5, with 8 bases fitting TRBD2. V shed 5 bases and J 4 bases; nucleotides not matched to a gene: 6. In germline, CDR1 is GTSNPN, CDR2 SVGIG (reference sequence). This CDR3 comprises 13 residues. The CDR3 coding sequence is TGTGCCTGGGTGGGACTAGTGGTAGAGACCCAGTACTTC. Protein: CAWVGLVVETQYF.

J is TRBJ2-7 and V is TRBV30, with TRBD2 as a possible D gene (6 bases). Trimming cost V 0 bases and J 5 bases, with 8 bases left between them. The CDR3 loop spans 12 amino acids. CDR1 is GTSNPN, CDR2 SVGIG, per germline (reference sequence). CDR3 loop: CAWSVRGNEQYF. CDR3 nucleotide sequence: TGTGCCTGGAGTGTACGGGGGAACGAGCAGTACTTC.

This clone was seen a few times. The rearrangement uses TRBV7-2 and TRBJ2-5; the D gene is possibly TRBD2 (5 bases). V was pared by 5 bases and J by 2 bases, with 12 bases between. The CDR3 has 14 amino acids. Looked up from germline, CDR1 is SGHTA and CDR2 is FQGNSA. CDR3 nucleotides: TGTGCCAGCAGCCTCGGGGAATGGCAAGAGACCCAGTACTTC. Protein sequence: CASSLGEWQETQYF.